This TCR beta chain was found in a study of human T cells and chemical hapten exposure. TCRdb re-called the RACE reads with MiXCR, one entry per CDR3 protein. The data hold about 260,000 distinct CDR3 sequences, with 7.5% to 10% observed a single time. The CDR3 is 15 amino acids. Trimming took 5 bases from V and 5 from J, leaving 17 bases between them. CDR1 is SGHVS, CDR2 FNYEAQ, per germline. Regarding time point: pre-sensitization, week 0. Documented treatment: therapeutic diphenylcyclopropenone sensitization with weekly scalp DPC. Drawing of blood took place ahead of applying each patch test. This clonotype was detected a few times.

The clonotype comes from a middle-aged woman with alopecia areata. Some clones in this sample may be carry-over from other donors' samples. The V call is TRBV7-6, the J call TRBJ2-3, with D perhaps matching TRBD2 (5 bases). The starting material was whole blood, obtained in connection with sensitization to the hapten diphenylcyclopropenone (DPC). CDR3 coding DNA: TGTGCCAGCAGCCTTATGGGAGAAGTAGTAGATACGCAGTATTTT. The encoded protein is CASSLMGEVVDTQYF.